The clone carrying this T cell receptor beta chain was seen only a few times. Its antigen is undetermined. The data originate from a study of cytotoxic CD8 clonotypes in ibrutinib-treated CLL. General study points: Clonality was higher at ibrutinib response and returned toward baseline at progression. Sampling time points were not equivalent between sustained-remission and progressing patients. Private clonotypes, not public ones, expanded at ibrutinib response.

V was shortened by 0 bases and J by 1 base, with 9 bases between the two germline ends. The CDR3 runs 15 residues. Per germline, CDR1 MGHRA and CDR2 YSYEKL. Clones were sequenced by immunoSEQ multiplex PCR, and TCRdb holds only the in-frame ones, with some missing. Of approximately 320,000 clones in the sample, roughly two thirds were seen once. This receptor was taken from a human donor with chronic lymphocytic leukemia. This chain uses TRBV4-1 with TRBJ1-2; no definite D call. Sequenced material: PBMCs, taken after 36 months of ibrutinib treatment. The CDR3 region is CASSQDRKINYGYTF. The CDR3 DNA reads as TGCGCCAGCAGCCAAGATCGGAAGATTAACTATGGCTACACCTTC.